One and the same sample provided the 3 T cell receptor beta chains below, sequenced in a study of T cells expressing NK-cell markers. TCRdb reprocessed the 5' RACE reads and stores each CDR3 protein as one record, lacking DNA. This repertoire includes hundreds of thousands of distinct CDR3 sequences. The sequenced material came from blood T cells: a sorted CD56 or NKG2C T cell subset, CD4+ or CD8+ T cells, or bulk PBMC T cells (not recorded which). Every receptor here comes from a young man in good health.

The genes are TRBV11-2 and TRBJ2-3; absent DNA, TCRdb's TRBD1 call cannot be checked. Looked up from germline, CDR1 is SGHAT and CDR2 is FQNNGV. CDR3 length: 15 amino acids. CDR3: CASSTSPGTADTQYF.

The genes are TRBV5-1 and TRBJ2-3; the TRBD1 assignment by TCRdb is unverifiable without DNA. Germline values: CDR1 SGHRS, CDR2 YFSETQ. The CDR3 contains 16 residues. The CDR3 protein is CASSLRGLENTDTQYF.

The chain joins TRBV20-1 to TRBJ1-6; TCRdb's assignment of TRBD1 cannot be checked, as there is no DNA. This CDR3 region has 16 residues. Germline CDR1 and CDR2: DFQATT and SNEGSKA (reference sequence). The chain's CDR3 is CSARVGTDPYNSPLHF.